Presented here are 11 T cell receptor beta chains from one specimen sequenced in a study of OX40 agonist ivuxolimab in advanced cancers. Profiling relied on immunoSEQ multiplex PCR, and the TCRdb table lists in-frame clones only, not all of them. The top ten hold approximately 0.7% of the sample, which has 65,000 to 80,000 clones, more than 85% seen once. The sequenced sample was CD4+ or CD8+ T cells sorted from blood, obtained in a trial of the OX40 agonist ivuxolimab. The source is an adult with an advanced solid tumor such as melanoma, head and neck, liver or kidney cancer.

The J gene is TRBJ2-3, the V gene TRBV27; D might be TRBD1 (5 bases). V dropped 11 bases and J dropped 12 bases, with 24 bases sitting between them. Germline loops: CDR1 MNHEY, CDR2 SMNVEV (reference sequence). The CDR3 loop spans 13 amino acids. CDR3: CASSRGPHLNQYF. CDR3 nucleotide sequence: TGTGCCTCTTCAAGGGGCCCCCATCTTAACCAGTATTTT.

The V gene is TRBV11-2, the J gene TRBJ2-7; D unclear. Germline V lookup: CDR1 SGHAT, CDR2 FQNNGV. The CDR3 consists of 14 residues. V was trimmed by 0 bases and J by 1 base, leaving 7 bases between them. The chain's CDR3 is CASSLDLASYEQYF. In DNA form, the CDR3 reads TGTGCCAGCAGCTTAGATTTAGCATCCTACGAGCAGTACTTC.

The chain carries TRBV6-6 and TRBJ2-7, with D unresolved. The germline gives CDR1 MNHNY, CDR2 SVGAGI (reference sequence). V was clipped by 5 bases and J by 3 bases, with 8 bases between them. CDR3 length: 12 residues. The CDR3 coding sequence is TGTGCCAGCAGTCGCTCCGGCTACGAGCAGTACTTC. This codes for CASSRSGYEQYF.

This clone was observed a handful of times. The chain recombines TRBV27 with TRBJ2-7, with 10 bases lining up with TRBD2. The CDR3 runs 16 residues. CDR1 is MNHEY, CDR2 SMNVEV, per germline (reference sequence). Unmatched junction bases numbered 11, after V lost 4 bases and J lost 5 bases. In DNA form, the CDR3 reads TGTGCCAGCAGTTCGTACTCTAGCGGGAGATTCGACGAGCAGTACTTC. This sequence encodes CASSSYSSGRFDEQYF.

The genes are TRBV5-6 and TRBJ2-3; 12 bases match TRBD2. With V trimmed by 2 bases and J by 3 bases, 7 bases remained unmatched. Germline V CDR1 and CDR2: SGHDT, YYEEEE. The CDR3 runs to 17 residues. Written as DNA, the CDR3 is TGTGCCAGCAGCTTTTTCTCGACTAGCGGGAGTACAGATACGCAGTATTTT. Translating gives CASSFFSTSGSTDTQYF.

V is TRBV19 and J is TRBJ2-1; tentatively, D is TRBD2 (6 bases). Per the germline V gene, CDR1 is LNHDA and CDR2 is SQIVND (reference sequence). Between the trimmed V and J ends, which lost 3 bases and 2 bases, there was a span of 14 bases. CDR3 length equals 16 residues. The CDR3 reads CASSIEGLLPYNEQFF. CDR3 nucleotides: TGTGCCAGTAGTATCGAAGGACTACTCCCCTACAATGAGCAGTTCTTC.

The rearrangement uses TRBV7-9 and TRBJ2-1; tentatively, D is TRBD2 (5 bases). Germline V gene sequence: CDR1 SEHNR, CDR2 FQNEAQ (reference sequence). Deletions cut 3 bases from V and 10 bases from J, with 22 bases between. The CDR3 has 16 residues. CDR3 loop: CASSFVPGLIPTEQFF. The CDR3, as DNA: TGTGCCAGCAGCTTCGTCCCCGGACTTATTCCAACGGAGCAGTTCTTC.

This rearrangement joins TRBV6-1 to TRBJ2-7, with a possible D match to TRBD2 (5 bases). Germline loops: CDR1 MNHNS, CDR2 SASEGT. The CDR3 has 15 amino acids. Trimming stripped 1 base from V and 3 bases from J, with 13 bases between. The CDR3: CASSEGNQAVYEQYF. As DNA, the CDR3 is TGTGCCAGCAGTGAAGGGAACCAAGCGGTCTACGAGCAGTACTTC.

This rearrangement joins TRBV6-7 to TRBJ2-1; 8 bases agree with TRBD2. TRBV6-7 is designated an ORF whose function remains uncertain. This CDR3 comprises 16 residues. Trimming at V came to 7 bases and at J to 0 bases, leaving 8 bases not matched to a gene. The CDR3 protein is CASNLAGPSSYNEQFF. CDR3 DNA: TGTGCCAGCAACCTAGCGGGCCCGAGCTCCTACAATGAGCAGTTCTTC.

This chain uses TRBV5-6 with TRBJ2-3; 13 nucleotides agree with TRBD2. Losses at the gene ends were 4 bases for V and 2 bases for J; bases not matched to a gene: 10. The germline V gene encodes CDR1 SGHDT and CDR2 YYEEEE. The CDR3 consists of 18 residues. The CDR3 region is CASSQTSGRFRDTDTQYF. For the CDR3, the DNA is TGTGCCAGCAGCCAGACTAGCGGGAGGTTTCGGGACACAGATACGCAGTATTTT. Full variable domain (missing parts from reference TRBV5-6 and TRBJ2-3): DAGVTQSPTHLIKTRGQQVTLRCSPKSGHDTVSWYQQALGQGPQFIFQYYEEEERQRGNFPDRFSGHQFPNYSSELNVNALLLGDSALYLCASSQTSGRFRDTDTQYFGPGTRLTVL.

The V call is TRBV2, the J call TRBJ2-5; 7 nucleotides agree with TRBD2. V gave up 8 bases and J gave up 8 bases; unmatched junction bases: 8. Looked up from germline, CDR1 is SNHLY and CDR2 is FYNNEI. The CDR3 is 12 amino acids. The CDR3 DNA follows: TGTGCCAGCGGGGGACTATATGACACCCAGTACTTC. This codes for CASGGLYDTQYF.